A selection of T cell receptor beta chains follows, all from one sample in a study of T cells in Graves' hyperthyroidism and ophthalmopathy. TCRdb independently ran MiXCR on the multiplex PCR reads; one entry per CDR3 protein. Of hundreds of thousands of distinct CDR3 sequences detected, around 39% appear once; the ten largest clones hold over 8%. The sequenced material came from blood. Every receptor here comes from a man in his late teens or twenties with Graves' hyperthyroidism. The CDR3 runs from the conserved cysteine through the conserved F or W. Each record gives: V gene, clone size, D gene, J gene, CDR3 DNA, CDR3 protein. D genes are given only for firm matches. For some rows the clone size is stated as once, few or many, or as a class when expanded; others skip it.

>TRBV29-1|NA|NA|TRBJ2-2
TGCAGCGTTGAAGATCGGGGAACACCGGGGAGCTGGATCTTC
CSVEDRGTPGSWIF
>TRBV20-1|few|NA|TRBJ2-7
TGCAGTGCTAGATTTGAGGACCTCTCCTCCGAGCAGTACTTC
CSARFEDLSSEQYF
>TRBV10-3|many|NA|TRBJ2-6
TGTGCCATCGCGATCGGGAATCCTGGGGCCAACGTCCTGACTTTC
CAIAIGNPGANVLTF
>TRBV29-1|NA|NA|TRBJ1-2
TGCAGCGTTGCGACTAGCGGGGAGGTTGATGGCTACACCTTC
CSVATSGEVDGYTF
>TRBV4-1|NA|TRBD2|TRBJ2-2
TGCGCCAGCAGCCAAGTTCGTAGCGGGGTCACCGGGGAGCTGTTTTTT
CASSQVRSGVTGELFF
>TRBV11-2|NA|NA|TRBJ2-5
TGTGCCAGCAGCTTAGCCAGGATGGAGACCCAGTACTTC
CASSLARMETQYF
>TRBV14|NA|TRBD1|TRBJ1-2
TGTGCCAGCAGCAATCGTAGGCAGGGGGCGGGTGGCTACACCTTC
CASSNRRQGAGGYTF
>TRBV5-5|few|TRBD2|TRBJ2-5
TGTGCCAGCAGCTCGGGACTAGGGGTGGGGACCCAGTACTTC
CASSSGLGVGTQYF
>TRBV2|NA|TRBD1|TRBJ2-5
TGTGCCAGCAGTGAAACAGGGGTAGGGGGGACCCAGTACTTC
CASSETGVGGTQYF
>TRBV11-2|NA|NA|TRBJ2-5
TGTGCCAGCAGCTTAGTTTTGGAGACCGAAGAGACCCAGTACTTC
CASSLVLETEETQYF
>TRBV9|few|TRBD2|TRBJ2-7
TGTGCCAGCAGTGGGGGACTAGCGGGAAACTACGAGCAGTACTTC
CASSGGLAGNYEQYF
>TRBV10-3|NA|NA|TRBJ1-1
TGTGCCATCACCGAATTGTCCATAGGGTCTAACACTGAAGCTTTCTTT
CAITELSIGSNTEAFF
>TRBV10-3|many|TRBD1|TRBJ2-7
TGTGCCATCAGTGTCGACAGGGATACCTACGAGCAGTACTTC
CAISVDRDTYEQYF
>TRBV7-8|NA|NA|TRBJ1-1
TGTGCCAGCAGCCTAGGACAGCCTAATTCTGAAGCTTTCTTT
CASSLGQPNSEAFF
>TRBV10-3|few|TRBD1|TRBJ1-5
TGTGCCAGCAGGCCGACAGGGGGGGACCAGCCCCAGCATTTT
CASRPTGGDQPQHF
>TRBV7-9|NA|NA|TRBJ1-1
TGTGCCAGCAGCTCGTTGGGCGGATACACTGAAGCTTTCTTT
CASSSLGGYTEAFF
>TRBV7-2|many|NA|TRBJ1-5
TGTGCCAGCAGCTCAGGGTCGTCGAGCAATCAGCCCCAGCATTTT
CASSSGSSSNQPQHF
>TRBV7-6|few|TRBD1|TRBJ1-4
TGTGCCAGCAGCTTCGGGACAGGGACTGGAGAAAAACTGTTTTTT
CASSFGTGTGEKLFF
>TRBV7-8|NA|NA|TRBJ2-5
TGTGCCAGCAGCTTACTCCTCCCCGGGTGGGAGACCCAGTACTTC
CASSLLLPGWETQYF
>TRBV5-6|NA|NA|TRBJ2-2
TGTGCCAGCAGCTTTTATAACGGGGAGCTGTTTTTT
CASSFYNGELFF
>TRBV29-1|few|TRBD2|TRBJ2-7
TGCAGCGTAATAAGACTAGCGGGGGGCTCCTACGAGCAGTACTTC
CSVIRLAGGSYEQYF
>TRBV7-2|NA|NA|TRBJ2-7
TGCGCCAGCAGCCAAGATTACAACGAGCAGTACTTC
CASSQDYNEQYF
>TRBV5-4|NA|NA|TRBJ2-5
TGTGCCAGCACCTGGGGGACCCCAAACTTC
CASTWGTPNF
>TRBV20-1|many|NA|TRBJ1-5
TGCAGTGCTAAAGGGGGGACGGAGGTTAGCAATCAGCCCCAGCATTTT
CSAKGGTEVSNQPQHF
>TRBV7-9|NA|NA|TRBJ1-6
TGCGCCAGCAGCCAAGATCGCCTAGGGGATTCACCCCTCCACTTT
CASSQDRLGDSPLHF
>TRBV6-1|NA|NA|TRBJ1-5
TGTGCCAGCAGTGCCCGGGGCCTTAGTCAGCCCCAGCATTTT
CASSARGLSQPQHF
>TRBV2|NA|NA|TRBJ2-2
TGTGCCAGCAGTGAATGGATGGGGGGCCAAAACACCGGGGAGCTGTTTTTT
CASSEWMGGQNTGELFF
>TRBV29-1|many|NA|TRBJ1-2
TGCAGCGTCCTACTTCACAGGGAGGGCTACACCTTC
CSVLLHREGYTF
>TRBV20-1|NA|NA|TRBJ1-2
TGCAGTGCTAGACCGCCGGGAGGCGGATACTATGGCTACACCTTC
CSARPPGGGYYGYTF
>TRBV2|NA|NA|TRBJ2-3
TGTGCCGCCAGGGGCTTCACAGATACGCAGTATTTT
CAARGFTDTQYF
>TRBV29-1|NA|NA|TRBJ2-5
TGCAGCGTTCTCACCGGGGGCGGATCAGAGACCCAGTACTTC
CSVLTGGGSETQYF
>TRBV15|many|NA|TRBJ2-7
TGTGCCACTCAGGGTCTTCTACGGGACGAGCAGTACTTC
CATQGLLRDEQYF
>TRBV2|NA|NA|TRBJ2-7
TGTGCCAGCAGCGACAGGGCCGGGGGCGAGCAGTACTTC
CASSDRAGGEQYF
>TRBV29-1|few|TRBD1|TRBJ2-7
TGCAGCGTTGAAGACACTCTCGGGGACAGAGAATCCTACGAGCAGTACTTC
CSVEDTLGDRESYEQYF
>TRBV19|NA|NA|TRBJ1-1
TGTGCCAGTAGTATAGGGACGGCAACTGAAGAAGCTTTCTTT
CASSIGTATEEAFF
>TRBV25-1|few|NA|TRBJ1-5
TGTGCCAGCAGGATCAGGGAGCGCAATCAGCCCCAGCATTTT
CASRIRERNQPQHF
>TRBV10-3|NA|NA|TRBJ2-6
TGTGCCTACAAAGGAACGGCGGGGGCCAACGTCCTGACTTTC
CAYKGTAGANVLTF
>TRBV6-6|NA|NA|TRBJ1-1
TGTGCCAGCAGTTACTCGCGGAGGGTGAACACTGAAGCTTTCTTT
CASSYSRRVNTEAFF
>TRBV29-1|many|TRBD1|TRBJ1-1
TGCAGCGTGGCGACAGGGCTGAACACTGAAGCTTTCTTT
CSVATGLNTEAFF
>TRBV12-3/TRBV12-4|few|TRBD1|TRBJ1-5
TGTGCCAGCAGGCGATCGGGAGTAGGGGGCGCCCAGCATTTT
CASRRSGVGGAQHF
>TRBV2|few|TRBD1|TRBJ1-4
TGTGCCAGCAGCCACCACAGGGGGCGGAATGGGGGTGAAAAACTGTTTTTT
CASSHHRGRNGGEKLFF
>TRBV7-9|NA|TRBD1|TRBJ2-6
TGTGCCAGCAGCTTAGTAGTGGGACAGGGTTCTGGGGCCAACGTCCTGACTTTC
CASSLVVGQGSGANVLTF
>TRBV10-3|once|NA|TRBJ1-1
TGTGCCATCAGCCGGGTGGAGAACACTGAAGCTTTCTTT
CAISRVENTEAFF
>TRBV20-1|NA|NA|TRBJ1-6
TGCAGTGCTAGAGGTTCAGGGGATAATTCACCCCTCCACTTT
CSARGSGDNSPLHF
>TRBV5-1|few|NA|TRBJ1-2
TGCGCCAGCAGCTTCTTGGACGGCACTAACTATGGCTACACCTTC
CASSFLDGTNYGYTF
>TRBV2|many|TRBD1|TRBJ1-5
TGTGCCAGCAGTCTCACAGGGGATAGCCAGCCCCAGCATTTT
CASSLTGDSQPQHF
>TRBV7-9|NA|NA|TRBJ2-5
TGTGCCAGCAGGGGGAGGCAGGGAGGTGTAGCGGAGACCCAGTACTTC
CASRGRQGGVAETQYF
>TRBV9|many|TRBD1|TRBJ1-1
TGTGCCAGCAGCCCTCGGACAGGGTACACTGAAGCTTTCTTT
CASSPRTGYTEAFF
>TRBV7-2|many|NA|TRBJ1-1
TGTGCCAGCAGCCTTCCGGTAGACACTGAAGCTTTCTTT
CASSLPVDTEAFF
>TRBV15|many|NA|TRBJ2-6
TGTGCCACCAGCAGAACCCGGACAGTCTGGGGGGCCAACGTCCTGACTTTC
CATSRTRTVWGANVLTF
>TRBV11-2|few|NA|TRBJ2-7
TGTGCCAGCAGCTTAGGTTCCAGCCTTTCCTACGAGCAGTACTTC
CASSLGSSLSYEQYF
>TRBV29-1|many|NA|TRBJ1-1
TGCAGCGTTGTCCGGATGAACACTGAAGCTTTCTTT
CSVVRMNTEAFF
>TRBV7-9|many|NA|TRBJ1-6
TGTGCCAGCAGCTTATTTCTCTCACCCCTCCACTTT
CASSLFLSPLHF
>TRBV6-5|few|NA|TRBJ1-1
TGTGCCAGTGGACTCCGGACCACTGAAGCTTTCTTT
CASGLRTTEAFF
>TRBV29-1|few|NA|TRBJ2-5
TGCGCCAGCAGCCAAGATTACGGGGGCGCAGAGACCCAGTACTTC
CASSQDYGGAETQYF